Listed here are 24 T cell receptor beta chains from one sample, sequenced in a study of T cells in women clearing cervical HPV infection (dated by TCRdb to the late 2010s). Libraries were built with the immunoSEQ multiplex PCR assay. Not all clones reach the TCRdb copy of this immuneACCESS table, which keeps in-frame sequences only. Checked studies attribute under half of the gap to unresolved V genes and leave the rest unexplained. The table kept for this sample lists over 30,000 clones. The leading ten clones occupy roughly 5% of the sample. Source material: blood buffy coat. The receptors stem from a woman between 18 and 69 years old with a cervical HPV16 infection that either progressed to CIN3+ or cleared (not recorded which).

With regard to this clone: The sequenced fragment ends 3 residues before the CDR3 boundary, so the rest is inferred from the germline J gene. This chain links TRBV7-3 with TRBJ2-2; D possibly corresponds to TRBD2 (5 bases). CDR1 is SGHTA and CDR2 is FQGTGA in the germline V gene. V dropped 6 bases and J dropped 4 bases, with 18 bases sitting between them. There are 16 residues in the CDR3. This CDR3 is CASREMGRGGTGELFF. Incomplete CDR3 DNA: TGTGCCAGCAGGGAGATGGGCCGAGGAGGCACCGGGGAG.

As to this clone: The CDR3 end lies 3 residues beyond the end of the read and is filled in from the germline J gene. This chain links TRBV7-8 with TRBJ2-2; 9 bases agree with TRBD1. This CDR3 contains 16 residues. The V segment lost 0 bases and the J segment 5 bases; nucleotides outside the gene matches: 4. CDR1 and CDR2 from the germline V gene are SGHVS and FQNEAQ. CDR3 in amino acids: CASSLAAGTGTGELFF. CDR3 DNA, as far as it was read: TGTGCCAGCAGCTTAGCTGCCGGGACAGGGACCGGGGAG.

Notes on this clone: The CDR3 end is not reached by the read, which stops 3 residues before it; the germline J gene fills it in. The chain carries TRBV18 and TRBJ1-2; D remains ambiguous. CDR1 is KGHSH and CDR2 is LQKENI in the germline V gene. The CDR3 runs 13 residues. V gave up 2 bases and J gave up 3 bases, with 7 bases separating them. CDR3 region: CASSPSTDYGYTF. The DNA read from the CDR3 is TGTGCCAGCTCACCAAGCACAGACTATGGC.

A note on this clone: The read terminates 3 residues before the CDR3 end, so the remaining end is supplied by the germline J gene. The chain has TRBV15 and TRBJ2-5, with D tentatively TRBD1 (6 bases). The V gene lost 1 base and the J gene lost 2 bases, with 20 bases spanning the gap. CDR1 and CDR2 from the germline V gene are LNHNV and YYDKDF (reference sequence). CDR3 length equals 18 residues. CDR3 bases read: TGTGCCACCAGCAGAGCTATCAGGACAGTACAGCATCAAGAGACC. As protein: CATSRAIRTVQHQET. The full CDR3 sequence reads CATSRAIRTVQHQETQYF.

On this clone itself: The read halts 3 residues ahead of the CDR3 end, with the missing end drawn from the germline J gene. The chain employs TRBV30 and TRBJ1-1, with 7 bases identical to TRBD1. The CDR3 runs 15 residues. The germline CDR1 and CDR2 sequences are GTSNPN and SVGIG (reference sequence). Trimming took 0 bases from V and 4 from J; bases not matched to a gene: 8. The sequenced part of the CDR3 DNA is TGTGCCTGGAGTGTACACCCAGGGGGGACCACTGAA. Its protein is CAWSVHPGGTTE. The CDR3 in its entirety is CAWSVHPGGTTEAFF.

Concerning this clone itself: The CDR3 goes on 3 residues after the read ends, and that part is filled in from the germline J gene. The genes are TRBV7-2 and TRBJ1-1; possible D gene TRBD1, 5 bases. Germline V CDR1 and CDR2: SGHTA, FQGNSA. This CDR3 contains 13 residues. Deletions cut 4 bases from V and 2 bases from J, with 8 bases between. The sequenced part of the CDR3 DNA is TGTGCCAGCAGCTCGGGGGTAAACACTGAA. It encodes CASSSGVNTE. The whole CDR3 protein reads CASSSGVNTEAFF. Using reference TRBV7-2 and TRBJ1-1 for the parts outside the CDR3, the full variable domain is GAGVSQSPSNKVTEKGKDVELRCDPISGHTALYWYRQSLGQGLEFLIYFQGNSAPDKSGLPSDRFSAERTGGSVSTLTIQRTQQEDSAVYLCASSSGVNTEAFFGQGTRLTVV.

As for this clone: The read terminates 3 residues ahead of where the CDR3 ends, so the germline J gene completes it. This chain connects TRBV6-1 to TRBJ1-2; weak D call: TRBD1 (5 bases). Trimming left V 2 bases short and J 4 bases short, with 11 bases between. CDR3 length: 14 residues. In germline, CDR1 is MNHNS, CDR2 SASEGT. CDR3 DNA, as far as it was read: TGTGCCAGCAGTGAACCGGGGGGTGGCTATGGC. Encoded protein: CASSEPGGGYG. The CDR3 in full is CASSEPGGGYGYTF.

Notes on this clone: Read data end 3 residues before the CDR3 end; the end is taken from the germline J gene. The rearrangement uses TRBV20-1 and TRBJ2-7; 9 bases align to TRBD1. J gave up 2 bases and V 3 bases, and 11 bases lay outside the gene matches. The CDR3 loop spans 16 amino acids. Germline CDR1 DFQATT, CDR2 SNEGSKA (reference sequence). CDR3: CSASTPPGQGPYEQYF. The part of the CDR3 DNA that was read is TGCAGTGCTAGCACCCCGCCGGGACAGGGCCCCTACGAG.

For this clone: The sequenced fragment ends 3 residues before the CDR3 boundary, so the rest is inferred from the germline J gene. V and J are TRBV11-2 and TRBJ2-7, with 7 bases lining up with TRBD1. Germline CDR1 and CDR2: SGHAT and FQNNGV. The trim removed 6 bases at V and 5 bases at J, leaving 1 base unmatched. The CDR3 covers 11 residues. The CDR3 DNA, read in part, is TGTGCCAGCAGGACAGGGAACGAG. Translating it yields CASRTGNE. The full-length CDR3 reads as CASRTGNEQYF.

As to this clone: The read ends 3 residues shy of where the CDR3 ends; the end is completed using the germline J gene. The rearrangement links TRBV6-1 to TRBJ1-1; 7 nucleotides agree with TRBD1. The germline V gene has CDR1 MNHNS and CDR2 SASEGT. With 6 bases clipped from V and 1 base from J, the junction kept 8 bases outside the gene matches. The CDR3 length is 15 residues. The DNA read from the CDR3 is TGTGCCAGCAGAGAAACAGGGGCGCAGAACACTGAA. As protein: CASRETGAQNTE. The whole CDR3 protein reads CASRETGAQNTEAFF.

To note about this clone: The read terminates 3 residues ahead of where the CDR3 ends, so the germline J gene completes it. The chain has TRBV18 and TRBJ1-5, with 7 bases matching TRBD1. There are 15 residues in the CDR3. The junction had 9 bases not matched to a gene; V was cut back by 5 bases and J by 5 bases. Germline CDR1 and CDR2: KGHSH and LQKENI. The CDR3 loop is CASSDRDLRDQPQHF. CDR3 DNA (partial): TGTGCCAGCTCAGACAGGGATTTGAGGGATCAGCCC.

About this clone: The read comes to an end 3 residues before the CDR3 does, leaving the germline J gene to fill in the end. The rearrangement uses TRBV7-8 and TRBJ1-1, with 7 bases that match TRBD1. With 9 bases clipped from V and 2 bases from J, the junction kept 9 bases outside the gene matches. The CDR3 sequence is 14 residues long. Per germline, CDR1 SGHVS and CDR2 FQNEAQ. The CDR3 reads CASKNQGGNTEAFF. The part of the CDR3 DNA that was read is TGTGCCAGTAAAAATCAGGGGGGCAACACTGAA.

To note about this clone: The read is 3 residues too short to cover the CDR3 end, so that end is filled in from the germline J gene. The chain joins TRBV10-1 to TRBJ2-7; D might be TRBD1 or TRBD2, each matching 6 bases. CDR3 length: 14 amino acids. V was shortened by 6 bases and J by 3 bases, with 15 bases between the two germline ends. Germline lookup yields CDR1 WNHNN and CDR2 SYGVQD (reference sequence). The sequenced part of the CDR3 DNA is TGCGCCAGCAGCGCAGGAGGGGGTCGCTACGAG. This gives the protein CASSAGGGRYE. The whole CDR3 region reads CASSAGGGRYEQYF.

With regard to this clone: The read terminates 3 residues before the CDR3 end, so the remaining end is supplied by the germline J gene. The chain has TRBV13 and TRBJ1-1; TRBD1 might be the D (6 bases). The CDR3 sequence is 17 residues long. The germline CDR1 and CDR2 sequences are PRHDT and FYEKMQ (reference sequence). Deletions cut 5 bases from V and 0 bases from J, with 19 bases between. The CDR3 spells CASSPDRSSHMNTEAFF. The covered CDR3 bases are TGTGCCAGCAGCCCAGACAGGTCGTCCCACATGAACACTGAA.

With respect to this clone: The read terminates 3 residues ahead of where the CDR3 ends, so the germline J gene completes it. This chain uses TRBV11-3 with TRBJ2-7, with D uncertain. CDR3 size: 12 residues. Deletions cut 5 bases from V and 3 bases from J, with 8 bases between. CDR1 is SGHNT and CDR2 is YENEEA in the germline V gene. CDR3 bases read: TGTGCCAGCAGCGCGCACTACTACGAG. Translating it yields CASSAHYYE. The CDR3 in its entirety is CASSAHYYEQYF.

CDR3 sequence reads: CASSQKGQGTGAFF. The part of the CDR3 DNA that was read is TGTGCCAGCTCACAAAAGGGACAGGGTACGGGG. The chain is built from TRBV18 and TRBJ1-1, with 9 nucleotides matching TRBD1. Coverage ceases 3 residues before the CDR3 finishes, and the germline J gene fills in the end. Germline CDR1 and CDR2: KGHSH and LQKENI. CDR3 length: 14 amino acids.

In regard to this clone: The DNA ends 3 residues before the CDR3 does, and the rest of the CDR3 is filled in from the germline J gene. The rearrangement joins TRBV5-6 to TRBJ2-3; tentatively, D is TRBD2 (5 bases). The CDR3 spans 15 residues. Trimming pared 1 base from V and 2 bases from J, leaving 11 bases between. The V gene's germline CDR1 is SGHDT and CDR2 YYEEEE. This chain's CDR3 is CASSLYNSATDTQYF. Incomplete CDR3 DNA: TGTGCCAGCAGCTTGTATAATAGCGCCACAGATACG.

According to its frequency, this clone is medium-sized (0.01 to 0.1%). The read gets to within 3 residues of the CDR3 end, and the germline J gene fills in the rest. The chain joins TRBV18 to TRBJ1-4; tentatively, D is TRBD1 (5 bases). Germline V lookup: CDR1 KGHSH, CDR2 LQKENI. V was cut by 0 bases and J by 5 bases, with 10 bases left in between. The CDR3 extends over 15 amino acids. This chain's CDR3 is CASSPPAGRNEKLFF. Partial CDR3 DNA: TGTGCCAGCTCACCACCGGCAGGGAGGAATGAAAAA.

About this clone: The missing CDR3 end, 3 residues past where the read stops, is filled in from the germline J gene. The rearrangement links TRBV6-1 to TRBJ2-6, with unresolved D. Germline V lookup: CDR1 MNHNS, CDR2 SASEGT. CDR3 length: 15 residues. Trimming removed 4 bases at V and 2 bases at J, with 9 bases between. The part of the CDR3 DNA that was read is TGTGCCAGCAGTGTAAGCCTCGCTGGGGCCAACGTC. It yields the protein CASSVSLAGANV. The full CDR3 sequence reads CASSVSLAGANVLTF.

Of note for this clone: The read comes to an end 3 residues before the CDR3 does, leaving the germline J gene to fill in the end. The chain joins TRBV11-2 to TRBJ2-3; no reliable D call. In germline, CDR1 is SGHAT, CDR2 FQNNGV. The CDR3 is 14 residues long. The germline V and J ends were trimmed by 2 bases and 2 bases, with 8 bases remaining between them. The CDR3 loop is CASSLRLSTDTQYF. CDR3 DNA (partial): TGTGCCAGCAGCTTACGACTGTCCACAGATACG.

On this clone: The read terminates 3 residues ahead of where the CDR3 ends, so the germline J gene completes it. V usage is TRBV5-1 and J usage is TRBJ2-2; 10 bases map to TRBD2. Trimming cost V 1 base and J 7 bases; bases outside gene matches: 4. Germline values: CDR1 SGHRS, CDR2 YFSETQ. This CDR3 is 15 amino acids long. CDR3 sequence: CASSLRLAGDGELFF. The sequenced part of the CDR3 DNA is TGCGCCAGCAGCTTGAGGCTAGCGGGGGACGGGGAG.

Concerning this clone: The read finishes 3 residues shy of the CDR3 end, and the germline J gene is used to complete it. J is TRBJ2-5 and V is TRBV5-1; no reliable D call. With 1 base removed from V and 4 bases from J, the gap between germline ends came to 5 bases. In germline, CDR1 is SGHRS, CDR2 YFSETQ. CDR3 length equals 12 residues. The chain's CDR3 is CASSLRGETQYF. The covered CDR3 bases are TGCGCCAGCAGCTTGCGAGGAGAGACC.

Details on this clone: The DNA ends 3 residues before the CDR3 does, and the rest of the CDR3 is filled in from the germline J gene. This sequence joins TRBV11-3 and TRBJ2-7; a weak D match, TRBD1 (5 bases). Trimming stripped 0 bases from V and 6 bases from J, with 12 bases between. The CDR3 is 14 residues long. The germline CDR1 and CDR2 sequences are SGHNT and YENEEA. Partial CDR3 DNA: TGTGCCAGCAGCTTAGATGCAGGGATCTCCGAG. It is translated as CASSLDAGISE. The whole CDR3 reads CASSLDAGISEQYF.

Remarks on this clone: The missing CDR3 end, 3 residues past where the read stops, is filled in from the germline J gene. The chain carries TRBV15 and TRBJ2-7; D may be TRBD2 (7 bases). Germline V gives CDR1 LNHNV, CDR2 YYDKDF (reference sequence). This CDR3 is 16 amino acids long. V lost 0 bases and J 1 base, leaving 13 bases between the germline ends. CDR3 sequence: CATSRESAGASYEQYF. CDR3 DNA (partial): TGTGCCACCAGCAGAGAGTCGGCGGGGGCTTCCTACGAG.